This T cell receptor beta chain was observed in a study of cytomegalovirus exposure and HLA in healthy donors. The study, taken as a whole, reports: Listed as cytomegalovirus-associated were 164 TCR beta chains. Most TCR sequences showed up rarely, but some public TCRs showed up in many donors.

Points on this clone: Its antigen is unidentified.

Per the germline V gene, CDR1 is MDHEN and CDR2 is SYDVKM. V was clipped by 3 bases and J by 2 bases, with 10 bases between them. The CDR3 extends over 14 amino acids. Assay: immunoSEQ multiplex PCR; the TCRdb copy retains only in-frame clones and omits some. Here the sample spans some 180,000 clones, about 89% being singletons. The receptor was isolated from a man aged 25-45 years in good health and CMV-seropositive. Sequencing input: PBMCs. This rearrangement joins TRBV28 to TRBJ2-5; D is perhaps TRBD2 (5 bases). The DNA for the CDR3 is TGTGCCAGCAGTTTCATCAGCGGACAAGAGACCCAGTACTTC. This encodes CASSFISGQETQYF.